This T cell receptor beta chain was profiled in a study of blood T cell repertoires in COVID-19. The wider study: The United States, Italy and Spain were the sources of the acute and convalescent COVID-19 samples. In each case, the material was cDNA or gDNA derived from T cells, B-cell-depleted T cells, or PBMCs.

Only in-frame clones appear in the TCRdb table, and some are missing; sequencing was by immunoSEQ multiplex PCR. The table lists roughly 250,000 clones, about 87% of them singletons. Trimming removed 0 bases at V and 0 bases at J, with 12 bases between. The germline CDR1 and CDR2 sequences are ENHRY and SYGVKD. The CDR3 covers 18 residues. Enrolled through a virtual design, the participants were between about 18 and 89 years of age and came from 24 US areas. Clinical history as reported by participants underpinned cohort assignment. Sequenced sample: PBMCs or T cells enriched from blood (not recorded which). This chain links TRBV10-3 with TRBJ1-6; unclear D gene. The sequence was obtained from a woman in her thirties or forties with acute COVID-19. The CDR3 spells CAISESGSGSSYNSPLHF. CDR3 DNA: TGTGCCATCAGTGAGTCGGGCAGCGGAAGCTCCTATAATTCACCCCTCCACTTT.